This note documents a single TCR beta chain sequence. Its binding antigen is unknown. It has no much larger one-base neighbor in the sample; base qualities were not kept. At one collaborating source in Seattle, patients were enrolled during active infection and were followed longitudinally through the course of disease. Collaborating institutions collected whole blood in K2EDTA tubes following their own protocols. For TCRbeta analysis, collaborators shipped samples in one of three forms: frozen whole blood, isolated PBMCs, or DNA extracted from either of those sample types. This record comes from a study of blood T cell repertoires in COVID-19 (dated by TCRdb to the early 2020s). As for the study more broadly: Samples covering the acute and convalescent phases of COVID-19 were provided by collaborators in the United States, Italy and Spain. The sample metadata nearly always contained a de-identified subject ID, COVID-19 status, age in years and sex. Samples came from the ongoing ImmuneRACE study (first 160 participants) plus 1,254 subjects from 6 global collaborators. Deeply sampled blood TCRbeta repertoires from subjects exposed to, actively infected with, or recovered from COVID-19 were included in the dataset. The prospective study material was composed of cDNA or gDNA derived from T cells, B-cell-depleted T cells, or PBMCs. Where available, HLA class I and class II types were taken from metadata supplied by the sample provider and were not determined by assay-based typing. The repertoires were made available in a free public database intended to serve as a resource for research on the immune response to SARS-CoV-2. What the study reported, not specific to this receptor: The amount of clinical and demographic metadata varied by source and participant and was provided uncurated.

TCRbeta CDR3 regions were amplified from genomic DNA using the immunoSEQ Assay, a bias-controlled multiplex PCR. Processing in the source paper ran as follows. The number of nucleated cells in each sample was estimated by amplification of reference gene primers within the assay. To quantify the absolute abundance of each unique TCRbeta CDR3 rearrangement, sequence reads were collapsed and filtered. For each sample, productive Simpson clonality was calculated as the square root of Simpson's diversity index over productive rearrangements. The table comes from immuneACCESS by way of TCRdb, which keeps in-frame sequences with V and J called. Part of the clones is missing from these tables; in studies checked, under half for an unresolved V gene and the rest for unknown reasons. V, J and clone size derive from that table, while D and trimming were established from the DNA sequence. The table for this sample lists about 190,000 clones; about 87% of them were counted only once. The ten most abundant clones make up approximately 13% of the sample.

The material sequenced was peripheral blood. This sequence originates from a woman aged 70-85 years with COVID-19, enrolled during active disease.

In nucleotides, the sequence is TGCGCCAGCAGCTTGACAGAAAACTATGGCTACACCTTC. Its protein is CASSLTENYGYTF. The chain joins TRBV5-1 to TRBJ1-2, with no confidently assigned D gene. Taken from the germline V gene, the CDR1 and CDR2 loops are SGHRS and YFSETQ. From the cysteine up to the phenylalanine, the CDR3 has a length of 13 residues. CDR3 DNA only is kept here, 39 bases in frame from base 1. The junction carries 6 bases between V and J, which are trimmed by 1 base and 2 bases respectively.